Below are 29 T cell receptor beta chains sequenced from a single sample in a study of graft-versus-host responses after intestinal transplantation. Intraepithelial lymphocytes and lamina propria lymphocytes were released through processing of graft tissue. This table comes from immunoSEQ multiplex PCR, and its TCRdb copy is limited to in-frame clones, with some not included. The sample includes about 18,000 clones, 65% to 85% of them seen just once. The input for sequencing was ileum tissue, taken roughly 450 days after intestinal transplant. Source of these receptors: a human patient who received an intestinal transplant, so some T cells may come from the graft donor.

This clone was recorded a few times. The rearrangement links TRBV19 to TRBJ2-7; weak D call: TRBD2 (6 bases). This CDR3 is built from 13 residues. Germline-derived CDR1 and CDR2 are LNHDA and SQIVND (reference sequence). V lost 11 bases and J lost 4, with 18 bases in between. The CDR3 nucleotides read TGTGCCGATGGGGGAGGTGGGGGATACGAGCAGTACTTC. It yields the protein CADGGGGGYEQYF. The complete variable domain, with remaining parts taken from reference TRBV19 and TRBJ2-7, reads DGGITQSPKYLFRKEGQNVTLSCEQNLNHDAMYWYRQDPGQGLRLIYYSQIVNDFQKGDIAEGYSVSREKKESFPLTVTSAQKNPTAFYLCADGGGGGYEQYFGPGTRLTVT.

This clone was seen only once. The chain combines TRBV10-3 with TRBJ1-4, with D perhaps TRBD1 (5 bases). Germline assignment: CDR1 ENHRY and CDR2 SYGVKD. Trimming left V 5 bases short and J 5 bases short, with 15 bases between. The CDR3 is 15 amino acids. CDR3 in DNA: TGTGCCATCAGTAGCTCCCGGGACGGAAATGAAAAACTGTTTTTT. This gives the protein CAISSSRDGNEKLFF.

In DNA, the CDR3 is TGCGCCAGCGTCATGCAGGTACGCGACGAGCAGTACTTC. Amino acid sequence: CASVMQVRDEQYF. V and J are TRBV10-2 and TRBJ2-7; D is unresolved. The germline CDR1 and CDR2 sequences are WSHSY and SAAADI. The CDR3 spans 13 residues. The ends were cut back, 8 bases at V and 5 bases at J, with 16 bases in the middle.

The CDR3, as DNA: TGTGCCAGCAGACCCCAGTTCCCCTTCTACGAGCAGTACTTC. Translating it yields CASRPQFPFYEQYF. The rearrangement joins TRBV5-8 to TRBJ2-7; D is uncertain. Deletions cut 5 bases from V and 3 bases from J, with 15 bases between. Germline CDR1 and CDR2: SGHTS and YDEGEE. The CDR3 is 14 residues long.

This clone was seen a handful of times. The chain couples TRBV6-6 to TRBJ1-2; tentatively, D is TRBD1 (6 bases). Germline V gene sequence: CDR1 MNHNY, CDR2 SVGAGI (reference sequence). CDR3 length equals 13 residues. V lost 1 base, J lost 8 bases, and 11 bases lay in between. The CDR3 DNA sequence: TGTGCCAGCAGTTACTGGGACACCCTGGGCTACACCTTC. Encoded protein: CASSYWDTLGYTF.

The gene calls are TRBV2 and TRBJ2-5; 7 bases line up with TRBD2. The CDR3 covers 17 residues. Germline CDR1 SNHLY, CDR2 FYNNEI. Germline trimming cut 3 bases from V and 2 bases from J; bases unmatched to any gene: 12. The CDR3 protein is CASSDWCSPSGQETQYF. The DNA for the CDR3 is TGTGCCAGCAGTGATTGGTGCTCCCCTAGCGGACAAGAGACCCAGTACTTC.

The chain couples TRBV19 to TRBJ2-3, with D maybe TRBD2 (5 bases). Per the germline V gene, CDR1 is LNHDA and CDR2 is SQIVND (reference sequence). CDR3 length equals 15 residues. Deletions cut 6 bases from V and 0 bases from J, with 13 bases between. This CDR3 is CASSRSGLSTDTQYF. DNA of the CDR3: TGTGCCAGTAGCAGGAGCGGTCTTAGCACAGATACGCAGTATTTT.

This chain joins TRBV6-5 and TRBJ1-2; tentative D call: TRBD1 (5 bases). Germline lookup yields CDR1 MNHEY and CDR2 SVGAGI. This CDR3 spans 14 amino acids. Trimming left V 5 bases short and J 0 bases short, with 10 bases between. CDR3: CASSGHQANYGYTF. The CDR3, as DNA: TGTGCCAGCAGTGGACATCAAGCTAACTATGGCTACACCTTC.

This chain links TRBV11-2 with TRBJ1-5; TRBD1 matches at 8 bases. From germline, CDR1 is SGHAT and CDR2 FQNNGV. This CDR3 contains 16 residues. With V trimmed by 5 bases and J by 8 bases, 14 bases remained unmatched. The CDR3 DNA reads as TGTGCCAGCAGCCAGACAGGGGTCAAAGATGTGGAGCCCCAGCATTTT. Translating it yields CASSQTGVKDVEPQHF.

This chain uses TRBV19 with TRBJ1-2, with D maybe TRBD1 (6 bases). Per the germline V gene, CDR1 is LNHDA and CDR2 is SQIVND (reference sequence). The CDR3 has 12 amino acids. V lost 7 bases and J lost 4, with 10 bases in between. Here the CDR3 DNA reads TGTGCCAGTAAGGGGGGGTTCTATGGCTACACCTTC. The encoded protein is CASKGGFYGYTF.

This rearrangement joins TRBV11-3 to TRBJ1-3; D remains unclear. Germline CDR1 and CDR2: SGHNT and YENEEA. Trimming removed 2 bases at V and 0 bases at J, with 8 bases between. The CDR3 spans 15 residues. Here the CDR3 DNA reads TGTGCCAGCAGCTTATCACTGAACTCTGGAAACACCATATATTTT. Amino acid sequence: CASSLSLNSGNTIYF.

CDR3 residues: CASSQLGPGDNEQFF. The CDR3 bases are TGTGCCAGCAGCCAACTGGGACCCGGCGACAATGAGCAGTTCTTC. The chain carries TRBV7-3 and TRBJ2-1; D tentatively reads TRBD1 or TRBD2 (5 bases each). Trimming stripped 5 bases from V and 5 bases from J, with 16 bases between. CDR1 is SGHTA, CDR2 FQGTGA, per germline. This CDR3 spans 15 amino acids.

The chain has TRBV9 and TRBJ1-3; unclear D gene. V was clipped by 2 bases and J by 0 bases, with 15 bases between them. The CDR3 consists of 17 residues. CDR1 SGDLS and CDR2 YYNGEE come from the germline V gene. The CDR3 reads CASSVFSRLSSGNTIYF. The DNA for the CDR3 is TGTGCCAGCAGCGTTTTTTCGAGACTTAGCTCTGGAAACACCATATATTTT.

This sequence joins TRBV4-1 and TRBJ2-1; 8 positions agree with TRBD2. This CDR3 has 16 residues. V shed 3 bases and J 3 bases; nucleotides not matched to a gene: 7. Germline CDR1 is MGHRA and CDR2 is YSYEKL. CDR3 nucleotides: TGCGCCAGCAGCCACGAACTAGCGGACGGCTACAATGAGCAGTTCTTC. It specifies CASSHELADGYNEQFF.

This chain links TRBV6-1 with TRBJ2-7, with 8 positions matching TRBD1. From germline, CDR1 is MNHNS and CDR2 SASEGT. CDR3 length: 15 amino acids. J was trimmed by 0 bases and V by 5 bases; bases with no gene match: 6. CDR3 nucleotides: TGTGCCAGCAGTCCGGTGACAGGGGCCTCCTACGAGCAGTACTTC. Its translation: CASSPVTGASYEQYF.

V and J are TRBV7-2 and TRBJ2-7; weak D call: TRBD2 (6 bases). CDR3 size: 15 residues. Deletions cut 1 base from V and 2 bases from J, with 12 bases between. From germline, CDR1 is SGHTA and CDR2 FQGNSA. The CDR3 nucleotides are TGTGCCAGCAGCTTAGTAGCGGCGCGGGCCTACGAGCAGTACTTC. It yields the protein CASSLVAARAYEQYF.

The CDR3 here is CASSGRPWDEQYF. In DNA, the CDR3 is TGTGCCAGCAGTGGAAGGCCATGGGACGAGCAGTACTTC. The chain recombines TRBV9 with TRBJ2-5; D call uncertain. The DNA end lines up better with TRBJ2-7; the J call may be wrong. Germline values: CDR1 SGDLS, CDR2 YYNGEE. The CDR3 is 13 residues long.

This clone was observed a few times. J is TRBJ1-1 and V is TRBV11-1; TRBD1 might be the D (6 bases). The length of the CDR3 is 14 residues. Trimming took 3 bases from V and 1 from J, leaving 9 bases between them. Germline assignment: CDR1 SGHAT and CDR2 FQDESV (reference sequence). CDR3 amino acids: CASSFGRGNTEAFF. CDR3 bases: TGTGCCAGCAGCTTCGGCAGGGGGAACACTGAAGCTTTCTTT.

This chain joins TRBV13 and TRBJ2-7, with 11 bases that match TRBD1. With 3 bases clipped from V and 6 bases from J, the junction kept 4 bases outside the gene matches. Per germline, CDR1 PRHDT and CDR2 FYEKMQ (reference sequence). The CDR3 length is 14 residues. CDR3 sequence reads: CASSLRTGGREQYF. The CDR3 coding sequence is TGTGCCAGCAGCTTGCGGACAGGGGGCCGCGAGCAGTACTTC.

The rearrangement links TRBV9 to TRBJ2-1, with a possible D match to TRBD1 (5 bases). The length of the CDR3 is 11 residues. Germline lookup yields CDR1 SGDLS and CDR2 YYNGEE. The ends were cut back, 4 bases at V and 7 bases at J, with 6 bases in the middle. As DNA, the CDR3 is TGTGCCAGCAGCCCAGGGAATGAGCAGTTCTTC. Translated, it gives CASSPGNEQFF.

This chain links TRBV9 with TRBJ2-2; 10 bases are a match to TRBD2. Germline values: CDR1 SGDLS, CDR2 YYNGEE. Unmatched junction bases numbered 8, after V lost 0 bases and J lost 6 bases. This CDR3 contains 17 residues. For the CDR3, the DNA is TGTGCCAGCAGCGTAGGGCGGCTAGCGGGAGAAGCCGGGGAGCTGTTTTTT. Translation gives CASSVGRLAGEAGELFF.

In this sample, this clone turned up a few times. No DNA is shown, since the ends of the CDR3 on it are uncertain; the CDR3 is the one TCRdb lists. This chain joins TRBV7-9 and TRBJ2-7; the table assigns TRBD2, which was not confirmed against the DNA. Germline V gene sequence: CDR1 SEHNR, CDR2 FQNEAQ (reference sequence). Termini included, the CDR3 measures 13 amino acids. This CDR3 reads CASSLFGEGEQYF.

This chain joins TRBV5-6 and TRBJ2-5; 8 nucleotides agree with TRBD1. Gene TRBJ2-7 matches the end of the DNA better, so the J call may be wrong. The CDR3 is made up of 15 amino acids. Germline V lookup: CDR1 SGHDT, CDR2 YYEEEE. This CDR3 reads CASSLVGTGTYEQYF. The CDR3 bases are TGTGCCAGCAGCTTGGTCGGGACAGGCACCTACGAGCAGTACTTC.

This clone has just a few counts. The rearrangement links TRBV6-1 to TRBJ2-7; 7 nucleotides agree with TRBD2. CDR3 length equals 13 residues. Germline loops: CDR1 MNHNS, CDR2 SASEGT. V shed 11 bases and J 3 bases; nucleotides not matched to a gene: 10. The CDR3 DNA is TGTGCCCATAGGGCAGGGAGGGACTACGAGCAGTACTTC. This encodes CAHRAGRDYEQYF.

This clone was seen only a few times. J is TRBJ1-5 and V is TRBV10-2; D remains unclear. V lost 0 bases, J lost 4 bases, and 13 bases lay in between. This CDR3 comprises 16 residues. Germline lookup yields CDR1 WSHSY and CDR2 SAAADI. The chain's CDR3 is CASSESNRVGNQPQHF. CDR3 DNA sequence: TGCGCCAGCAGTGAGTCGAACCGGGTCGGGAATCAGCCCCAGCATTTT.

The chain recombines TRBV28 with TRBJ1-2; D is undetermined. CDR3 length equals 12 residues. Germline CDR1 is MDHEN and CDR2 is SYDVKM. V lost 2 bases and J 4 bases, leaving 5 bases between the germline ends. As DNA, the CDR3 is TGTGCCAGCAGTTTAAGACTCTATGGCTACACCTTC. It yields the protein CASSLRLYGYTF.

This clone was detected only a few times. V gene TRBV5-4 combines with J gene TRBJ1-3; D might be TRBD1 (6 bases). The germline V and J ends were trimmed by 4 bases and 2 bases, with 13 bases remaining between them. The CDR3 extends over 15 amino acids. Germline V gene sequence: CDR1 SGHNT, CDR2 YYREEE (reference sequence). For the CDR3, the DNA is TGTGCCAGCAGCGCGTCGGGGGGGCCTGGAAACACCATATATTTT. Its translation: CASSASGGPGNTIYF.

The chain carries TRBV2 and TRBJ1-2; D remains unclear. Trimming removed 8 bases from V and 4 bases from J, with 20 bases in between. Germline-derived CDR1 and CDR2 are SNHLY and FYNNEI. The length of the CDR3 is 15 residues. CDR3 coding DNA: TGTGCCAGCCTAGCGTGGCAGTCCGTCACCTATGGCTACACCTTC. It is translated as CASLAWQSVTYGYTF. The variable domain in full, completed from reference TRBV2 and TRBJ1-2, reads EPEVTQTPSHQVTQMGQEVILRCVPISNHLYFYWYRQILGQKVEFLVSFYNNEISEKSEIFDDQFSVERPDGSNFTLKIRSTKLEDSAMYFCASLAWQSVTYGYTFGSGTRLTVV.

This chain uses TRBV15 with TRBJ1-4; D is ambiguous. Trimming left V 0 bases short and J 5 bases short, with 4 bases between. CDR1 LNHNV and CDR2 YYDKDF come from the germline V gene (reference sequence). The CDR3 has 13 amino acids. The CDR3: CATSRDRNEKLFF. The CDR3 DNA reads TGTGCCACCAGCAGAGACCGGAATGAAAAACTGTTTTTT.